This note documents a single TCR beta chain sequence. The sample belongs to a study of blood T cell repertoires in COVID-19. In the study overall: PBMCs, B-cell-depleted T cells, or T cells provided the cDNA or gDNA that made up the material.

Germline V gene data show CDR1 as PRHDT and CDR2 as FYEKMQ (reference sequence). The V and J ends lost 1 base and 0 bases respectively, with 6 bases between them. The CDR3 spans 14 residues. Across fewer than 25 US areas, participants ranged in age from 18 to 89 years. Cohort assignment relied on participant-reported clinical history. The data were produced by immunoSEQ multiplex PCR, yet TCRdb's version contains in-frame clones alone and is incomplete. Of 300,000 or so clones listed, nearly 90% are singletons. This clonotype was obtained from a woman between 25 and 40 years old who had recovered from COVID-19. Sequencing used PBMCs or T cells enriched from blood (not recorded which). The J gene is TRBJ1-2, the V gene TRBV13; possible D gene TRBD1, 5 bases. CDR3: CASSLAGTNYGYTF. The CDR3 DNA follows: TGTGCCAGCAGCTTAGCAGGGACTAACTATGGCTACACCTTC. Together with reference TRBV13 and TRBJ1-2, the CDR3 gives the full variable domain: AAGVIQSPRHLIKEKRETATLKCYPIPRHDTVYWYQQGPGQDPQFLISFYEKMQSDKGSIPDRFSAQQFSDYHSELNMSSLELGDSALYFCASSLAGTNYGYTFGSGTRLTVV.